One and the same sample provided the 19 T cell receptor beta chains below, sequenced in a study of early T cells in non-severe SARS-CoV-2 infection. TCRdb reanalysed the 5' RACE reads using MiXCR and keeps one entry per CDR3 protein. The sample includes some 110,000 distinct CDR3 sequences, 15% of them seen just once. The sequencing sample was made of whole blood. The receptors originated from an adult who was a healthcare worker with PCR-confirmed SARS-CoV-2 infection or an uninfected control (not recorded which).

This clonotype was seen a few times. The genes are TRBV6-6 and TRBJ2-1; D possibly corresponds to TRBD1 (6 bases). Germline V CDR1 and CDR2: MNHNY, SVGAGI (reference sequence). CDR3 length equals 15 residues. The germline V and J ends were trimmed by 6 bases and 0 bases, with 12 bases remaining between them. The CDR3 region is CASSGTDSSYNEQFF. In DNA, the CDR3 is TGTGCCAGCAGCGGGACGGACAGCTCCTACAATGAGCAGTTCTTC.

This clonotype was counted a few times. J is TRBJ1-2 and V is TRBV12-3 or TRBV12-4; weak D call: TRBD1 (5 bases). The CDR3 extends over 12 amino acids. V gave up 8 bases and J gave up 8 bases, with 15 bases separating them. DNA for the CDR3: TGTGCCAGCGGATACACGGGGACCGGCTACACCTTC. Encoded protein: CASGYTGTGYTF.

The sample holds a few counts of this clonotype. V usage is TRBV14 and J usage is TRBJ2-1, with 10 nucleotides matching TRBD2. The germline CDR1 and CDR2 sequences are SGHDN and FVKESK. Trimming took 6 bases from V and 10 from J; bases not matched to a gene: 9. The CDR3 spans 14 residues. CDR3 protein: CASRKAGGQPEQFF. The CDR3 DNA reads as TGTGCCAGCAGAAAAGCGGGGGGGCAACCCGAGCAGTTCTTC.

A few counts support this clonotype. V usage is TRBV4-1 and J usage is TRBJ1-2; D not resolved. Germline V gene data show CDR1 as MGHRA and CDR2 as YSYEKL. V was pared by 3 bases and J by 5 bases, with 13 bases between. The CDR3 spans 14 residues. The CDR3 is CASSQAGYLYGYTF. CDR3 DNA sequence: TGCGCCAGCAGCCAGGCAGGATACCTTTATGGCTACACCTTC.

There are a few counts of this clonotype. The chain recombines TRBV20-1 with TRBJ2-3, with D possibly TRBD2 on 6 matching bases. The CDR3 contains 11 residues. The V and J ends lost 6 bases and 10 bases respectively, with 14 bases between them. The V gene's germline CDR1 is DFQATT and CDR2 SNEGSKA (reference sequence). This CDR3 is CSARDSGAQYF. The CDR3 region has the DNA TGCAGTGCCCGGGACTCTGGAGCGCAGTATTTT.

This rearrangement joins TRBV4-2 to TRBJ1-1; TRBD1 might be the D (5 bases). The germline V and J ends were trimmed by 1 base and 5 bases, with 20 bases remaining between them. The length of the CDR3 is 17 residues. Germline values: CDR1 LGHNA, CDR2 YNFKEQ. The CDR3 loop reads CASSQVWFRGGKTEAFF. CDR3 in DNA: TGTGCCAGCAGCCAAGTTTGGTTTCGTGGGGGGAAGACTGAAGCTTTCTTT.

V gene TRBV7-9 combines with J gene TRBJ1-4; no clear D gene. The CDR3 covers 16 residues. Germline V CDR1 and CDR2: SEHNR, FQNEAQ (reference sequence). Trimming stripped 4 bases from V and 8 bases from J, with 20 bases between. In DNA, the CDR3 is TGTGCCAGCAGCTCAAATCGTGAGGGCAACGGCGAAAAACTGTTTTTT. Amino acids: CASSSNREGNGEKLFF.

This chain links TRBV7-8 with TRBJ2-2; 7 bases align to TRBD1. The CDR3 contains 14 residues. The V gene end was trimmed by 6 bases and the J gene end by 0 bases; junction bases not matched to a gene: 1. Germline assignment: CDR1 SGHVS and CDR2 FQNEAQ. The CDR3 DNA follows: TGTGCCAGCAGTGGGACAGCGAACACCGGGGAGCTGTTTTTT. Protein product: CASSGTANTGELFF.

V usage is TRBV14 and J usage is TRBJ2-5, with 10 nucleotides matching TRBD1. The CDR3 sequence is 18 residues long. Germline-derived CDR1 and CDR2 are SGHDN and FVKESK. J gave up 2 bases and V 3 bases, and 12 bases lay outside the gene matches. This CDR3 is CASSQSGTGALFQETQYF. For the CDR3, the DNA is TGTGCCAGCAGCCAGAGCGGGACAGGGGCTCTATTTCAAGAGACCCAGTACTTC.

This clonotype has more than one count but fewer than ten. The chain carries TRBV27 and TRBJ2-3; D ambiguous. CDR3 length: 12 amino acids. Germline CDR1 reads MNHEY; CDR2 reads SMNVEV (reference sequence). Trimming left V 0 bases short and J 7 bases short, with 5 bases between. The CDR3 protein is CASSLSGNTQYF. CDR3 in DNA: TGTGCCAGCAGTTTATCAGGGAATACGCAGTATTTT.

The J gene is TRBJ1-2, the V gene TRBV29-1; a weak D match, TRBD1 (5 bases). Germline V lookup: CDR1 SQVTM, CDR2 ANQGSEA. This CDR3 has 12 amino acids. V was pared by 2 bases and J by 4 bases, with 8 bases between. DNA for the CDR3: TGCAGCGTTGAAACACAGGCCTATGGCTACACCTTC. Its translation: CSVETQAYGYTF.

Only a few counts were recorded for this clonotype. The chain is built from TRBV5-1 and TRBJ2-2, with 7 bases aligning to TRBD1. Trimming cost V 4 bases and J 0 bases; bases outside gene matches: 3. The CDR3 covers 15 residues. From germline, CDR1 is SGHRS and CDR2 YFSETQ. The CDR3 is CASSPGQANTGELFF. CDR3 coding DNA: TGCGCCAGCAGCCCTGGACAGGCGAACACCGGGGAGCTGTTTTTT.

This clonotype was observed a handful of times. The DNA of the CDR3 is TGTGCCAGCAGTTCTCCCGGACTAGCGGGGGGGCTCTCCACCGGGGAGCTGTTTTTT. Its translation: CASSSPGLAGGLSTGELFF. The chain joins TRBV27 to TRBJ2-2, with 15 bases matching TRBD2. This CDR3 is built from 19 residues. V was pared by 4 bases and J by 4 bases, with 10 bases of the junction left unmatched. CDR1 is MNHEY and CDR2 is SMNVEV in the germline V gene (reference sequence).

The chain couples TRBV12-3 or TRBV12-4 to TRBJ1-1; possible D gene TRBD1, 5 bases. This CDR3 has 13 residues. V gave up 6 bases and J gave up 0 bases, with 8 bases separating them. The CDR3: CASSRQLNTEAFF. CDR3 coding DNA: TGTGCCAGCAGCCGACAGCTGAACACTGAAGCTTTCTTT.

The V call is TRBV30, the J call TRBJ2-2; 7 bases are shared with TRBD1. Looked up from germline, CDR1 is GTSNPN and CDR2 is SVGIG (reference sequence). Losses at the gene ends were 2 bases for V and 1 base for J; bases not matched to a gene: 4. CDR3 size: 15 residues. For the CDR3, the DNA is TGTGCCTGGAGTCGAGACAGGGTGAACACCGGGGAGCTGTTTTTT. Its translation: CAWSRDRVNTGELFF.

This clonotype was counted only a few times. The rearrangement joins TRBV15 to TRBJ2-7, with 8 bases that match TRBD1. Germline V gene sequence: CDR1 LNHNV, CDR2 YYDKDF (reference sequence). The trim removed 0 bases at V and 3 bases at J, leaving 4 bases unmatched. The CDR3 spans 15 residues. The CDR3 sequence: CATSRDPGQGYEQYF. The CDR3 DNA reads as TGTGCCACCAGCAGAGATCCCGGACAGGGCTACGAGCAGTACTTC. Based on the CDR3 plus reference TRBV15 and TRBJ2-7, the full variable domain is DAMVIQNPRYQVTQFGKPVTLSCSQTLNHNVMYWYQQKSSQAPKLLFHYYDKDFNNEADTPDNFQSRRPNTSFCFLDIRSPGLGDTAMYLCATSRDPGQGYEQYFGPGTRLTVT.

This clonotype was recorded a few times. V and J are TRBV24-1 and TRBJ2-7; no reliable D call. Trimming pared 4 bases from V and 3 bases from J, leaving 15 bases between. Germline V gives CDR1 KGHDR, CDR2 SFDVKD. The CDR3 is 15 residues long. CDR3 coding DNA: TGTGCCACCAGTGACGAAAGGGAAAAGGTCTACGAGCAGTACTTC. Translating gives CATSDEREKVYEQYF.

The gene calls are TRBV29-1 and TRBJ2-3; 8 bases are a match to TRBD1. The V gene end was trimmed by 7 bases and the J gene end by 0 bases; junction bases not matched to a gene: 3. Germline CDR1 and CDR2: SQVTM and ANQGSEA. This CDR3 spans 13 amino acids. This CDR3 is CSAWDRSTDTQYF. The CDR3 nucleotides are TGCAGCGCCTGGGACAGGAGCACAGATACGCAGTATTTT.

This clonotype was counted between two and nine times. The chain has TRBV18 and TRBJ2-1; perhaps TRBD2 as D (6 bases). Germline assignment: CDR1 KGHSH and CDR2 LQKENI. The CDR3 is 14 residues long. V lost 2 bases to trimming and J lost 5 bases, with 10 bases between them. The CDR3 sequence: CASSPGLTDNEQFF. CDR3 nucleotide sequence: TGTGCCAGCTCACCAGGACTAACGGACAATGAGCAGTTCTTC.